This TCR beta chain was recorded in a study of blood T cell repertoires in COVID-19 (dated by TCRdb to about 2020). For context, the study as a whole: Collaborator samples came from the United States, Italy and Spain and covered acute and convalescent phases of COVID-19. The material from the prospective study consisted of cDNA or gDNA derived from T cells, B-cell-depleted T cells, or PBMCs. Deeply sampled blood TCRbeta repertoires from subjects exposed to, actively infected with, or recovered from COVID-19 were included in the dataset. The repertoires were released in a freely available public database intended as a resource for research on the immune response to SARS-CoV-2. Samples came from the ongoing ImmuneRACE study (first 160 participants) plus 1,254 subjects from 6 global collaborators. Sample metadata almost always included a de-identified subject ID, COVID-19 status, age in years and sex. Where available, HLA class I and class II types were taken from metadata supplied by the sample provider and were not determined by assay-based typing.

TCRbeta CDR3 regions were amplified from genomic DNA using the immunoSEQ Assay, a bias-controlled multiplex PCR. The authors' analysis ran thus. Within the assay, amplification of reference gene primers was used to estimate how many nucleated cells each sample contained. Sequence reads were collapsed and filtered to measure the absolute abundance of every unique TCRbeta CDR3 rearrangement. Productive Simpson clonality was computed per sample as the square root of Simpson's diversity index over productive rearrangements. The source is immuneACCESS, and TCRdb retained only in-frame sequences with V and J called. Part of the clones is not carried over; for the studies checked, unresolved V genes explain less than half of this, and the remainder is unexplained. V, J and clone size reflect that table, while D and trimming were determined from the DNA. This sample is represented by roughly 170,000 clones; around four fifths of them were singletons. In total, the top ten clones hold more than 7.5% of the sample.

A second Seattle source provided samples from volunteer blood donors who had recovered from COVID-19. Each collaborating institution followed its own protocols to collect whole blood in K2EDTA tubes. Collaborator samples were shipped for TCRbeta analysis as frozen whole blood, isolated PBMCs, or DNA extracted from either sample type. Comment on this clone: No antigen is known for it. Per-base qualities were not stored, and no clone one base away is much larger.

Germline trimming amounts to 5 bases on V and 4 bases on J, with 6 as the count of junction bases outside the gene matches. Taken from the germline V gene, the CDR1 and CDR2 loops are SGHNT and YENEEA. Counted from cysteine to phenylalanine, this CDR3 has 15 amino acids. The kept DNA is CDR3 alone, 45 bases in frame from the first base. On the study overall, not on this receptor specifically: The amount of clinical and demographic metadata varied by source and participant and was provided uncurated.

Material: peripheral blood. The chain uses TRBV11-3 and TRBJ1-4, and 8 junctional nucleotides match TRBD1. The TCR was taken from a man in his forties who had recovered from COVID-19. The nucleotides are TGTGCCAGCAGCCCGACAGGGGCGCTTAATGAAAAACTGTTTTTT. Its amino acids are CASSPTGALNEKLFF.